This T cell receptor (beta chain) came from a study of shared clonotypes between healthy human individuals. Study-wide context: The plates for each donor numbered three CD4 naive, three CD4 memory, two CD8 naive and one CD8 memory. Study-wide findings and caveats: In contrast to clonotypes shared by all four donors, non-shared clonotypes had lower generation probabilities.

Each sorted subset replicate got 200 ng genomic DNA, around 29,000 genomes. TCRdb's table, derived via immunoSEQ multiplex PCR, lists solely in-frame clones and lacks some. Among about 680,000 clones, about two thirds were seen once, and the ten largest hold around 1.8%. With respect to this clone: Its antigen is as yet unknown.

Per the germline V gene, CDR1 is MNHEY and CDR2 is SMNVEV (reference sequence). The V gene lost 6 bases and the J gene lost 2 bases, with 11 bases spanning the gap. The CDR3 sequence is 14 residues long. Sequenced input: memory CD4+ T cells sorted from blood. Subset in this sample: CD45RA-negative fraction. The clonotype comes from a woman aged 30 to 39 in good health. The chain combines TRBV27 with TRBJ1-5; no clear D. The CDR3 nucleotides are TGTGCCAGCAGCCACGGACCCCGCAATCAGCCCCAGCATTTT. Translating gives CASSHGPRNQPQHF.